The source of this T cell receptor beta chain is a study of cytomegalovirus exposure and HLA in healthy donors. PCR primers comprised 60 Vbeta and 13 Jbeta primers. The data were produced by immunoSEQ multiplex PCR, yet TCRdb's version contains in-frame clones alone and is incomplete. This sample has 120,000 to 150,000 clones, with roughly 82% found just once. Germline V gene sequence: CDR1 SGHRS, CDR2 YFSETQ. The CDR3 has 17 residues. J was trimmed by 0 bases and V by 4 bases; bases with no gene match: 8. The chain is built from TRBV5-1 and TRBJ2-3, with 10 bases lining up with TRBD1. What was sequenced was PBMCs. The source is a man aged 25 to 45 in good health and CMV-seropositive. CDR3: CASSLRQGAISTDTQYF. CDR3 bases: TGCGCCAGCAGCCTGAGACAGGGGGCGATTAGCACAGATACGCAGTATTTT.